The rows below give T cell receptor beta chains drawn from one sample of a study of T cell responses to AZD1222 COVID-19 vaccine. Produced via immunoSEQ multiplex PCR; TCRdb's table is partial and in-frame only. The data contain approximately 210,000 clones, 90% to 95% of them seen just once; the ten biggest clones take up 1.7%. The sample in question was peripheral blood, obtained 28 days after the second dose of the MenACWY control vaccine. These receptors originate from an adult who received the MenACWY meningococcal vaccine as a control. CDR3s include the opening cysteine and the closing phenylalanine or tryptophan. A D gene is named only where the DNA matches it firmly. Clone size, where shown, is once, few, many, or a class for clones that have expanded.

>TRBV4-3|TRBJ1-1|.|.
TGCGCCAGCAGCCAAGATAGGTACACTGAAGCTTTCTTT
CASSQDRYTEAFF
>TRBV5-6|TRBJ2-7|.|.
TGTGCCAGCAGCTTGAGGCAGGGCTACGAGCAGTACTTC
CASSLRQGYEQYF
>TRBV2|TRBJ2-7|.|few
TGTGCCAGCAGTGAACTGGGGAAGTGGCAGTACTTC
CASSELGKWQYF
>TRBV21-1|TRBJ1-2|.|few
TGTGCCAGCAGCCCTAACAGGGGGCGCATCTATGGCTACACCTTC
CASSPNRGRIYGYTF
>TRBV6-5|TRBJ1-4|.|.
TGTGCCAGCAGTTACTCCGGACAGTCAAATGAAAAACTGTTTTTT
CASSYSGQSNEKLFF
>TRBV28|TRBJ1-1|.|.
TGTGCCAGCAGTTTCGGACTCTCTGAAGCTTTCTTT
CASSFGLSEAFF
>TRBV10-3|TRBJ1-5|TRBD1|.
TGTGCCATCAGTGATAAGGGACAGGGCAATCAGCCCCAGCATTTT
CAISDKGQGNQPQHF
>TRBV27|TRBJ1-5|.|.
TGTGCCAGCAGTCGCCGAGGGCAGCCCCAGCATTTT
CASSRRGQPQHF
>TRBV2|TRBJ1-2|.|.
TGTGCCAGCAGTGAAGGTCAGGGTATAAGCGGTGGCTACACCTTC
CASSEGQGISGGYTF
>TRBV5-4|TRBJ2-7|TRBD1|.
TGTGCCAGCAGCTCCGGGACAGGGGCTTTCGACGAGCAGTACTTC
CASSSGTGAFDEQYF
>TRBV11-2|TRBJ2-2|TRBD2|.
TGTGCCAGCAGCCTACCGGCGGGGGAACGATCCGGGGAGCTGTTTTTT
CASSLPAGERSGELFF
>TRBV11-3|TRBJ2-5|.|.
TGTGCCAGCAGCTTAGTTGCGACAGAGAAAGAGACCCAGTACTTC
CASSLVATEKETQYF
>TRBV7-2|TRBJ1-1|.|.
TGTGCCAGCAGCTTAGTGGCAGGGAGCACTGAAGCTTTCTTT
CASSLVAGSTEAFF
>TRBV29-1|TRBJ2-6|.|.
TGCAGCGTCGACTCTGGGGCCAACGTCCTGACTTTC
CSVDSGANVLTF
>TRBV5-1|TRBJ2-1|TRBD1|.
TGCGCCAGCAGCTCGGGACAGGGAAGGAACAATGAGCAGTTCTTC
CASSSGQGRNNEQFF
>TRBV6-1|TRBJ2-3|.|.
TGTGCCAGCAGTGACCTTGGGGAGAGCACAGATACGCAGTATTTT
CASSDLGESTDTQYF
>TRBV18|TRBJ2-3|TRBD1|.
TGTGCCAGCTCACCGAAGAAGGGGGCGCAAGTAGATACGCAGTATTTT
CASSPKKGAQVDTQYF
>TRBV5-4|TRBJ2-2|.|.
TGTGCCAGCAGCTCTCAGGCCTTCGCCGGGGAGCTGTTTTTT
CASSSQAFAGELFF
>TRBV7-2|TRBJ2-7|TRBD2|.
TGTGCCAGCAGCCCCCGAGGACTAGCCGGGCAGTACTTC
CASSPRGLAGQYF
>TRBV30|TRBJ2-3|.|few
TGTGCCTGGAGTGTTGGGAGGGGGCGGACAGATACGCAGTATTTT
CAWSVGRGRTDTQYF
>TRBV11-3|TRBJ2-2|TRBD2|few
TGTGCCAGCAGCTCCGGGGGGGCGAACACCGGGGAGCTGTTTTTT
CASSSGGANTGELFF
>TRBV30|TRBJ2-2|.|few
TGTGCCTGGAGTGTACTAAAAATCGGGCCGAAGCGGGAGCTGTTTTTT
CAWSVLKIGPKRELFF
>TRBV29-1|TRBJ1-1|.|.
TGCAGCGCCCGCTCGAGCACTGAAGCTTTCTTT
CSARSSTEAFF
>TRBV12-3/TRBV12-4|TRBJ2-1|.|.
TGTGCCAGCACCCTCGGACTACTCAATGAGCAGTTCTTC
CASTLGLLNEQFF
>TRBV5-5|TRBJ1-1|TRBD1|.
TGTGCCAGCAGCTCGGAGGGACAGGGGAACACTGAAGCTTTCTTT
CASSSEGQGNTEAFF
>TRBV7-9|TRBJ1-2|TRBD1|.
TGTGCCAGCAGCCCAAGTGGACAGGTCGGCTCAGCTAACTATGGCTACACCTTC
CASSPSGQVGSANYGYTF
>TRBV4-2|TRBJ1-1|.|.
TGTGCCAGCAGCCAGGGTCTCGCGGGGTTTACTGAAGCTTTCTTT
CASSQGLAGFTEAFF
>TRBV6-2/TRBV6-3|TRBJ2-1|.|.
TGTGCCAGCAGTAGCCAGTTGGGGAGCTCCTACAATGAGCAGTTCTTC
CASSSQLGSSYNEQFF
>TRBV9|TRBJ1-6|.|.
TGTGCCAGCAGCGTAGACGAAGGTACCTATAATTCACCCCTCCACTTT
CASSVDEGTYNSPLHF
>TRBV9|TRBJ2-7|.|.
TGTGCCAGCAGCGTAGCTCCGACTAGCTCCTACGAGCAGTACTTC
CASSVAPTSSYEQYF
>TRBV6-1|TRBJ2-7|TRBD1|.
TGTGCCAGCAGTGAACTGGGGACAGGAACCTACGAGCAGTACTTC
CASSELGTGTYEQYF
>TRBV27|TRBJ1-6|.|once
TGTGCCAGCAGTTTTTTGGAACCTAATTCACCCCTCCACTTT
CASSFLEPNSPLHF
>TRBV18|TRBJ2-1|.|.
TGTGCCAGCTCTGGACAGCTAGACAATGAGCAGTTCTTC
CASSGQLDNEQFF
>TRBV19|TRBJ1-1|TRBD1|once
TGTGCCAGTAGTATCCCACCGGGACAGCCTAATGAAGCTTTCTTT
CASSIPPGQPNEAFF
>TRBV13|TRBJ2-1|.|.
TGTGCCAGCAGCTTAGCGGGTACTTACTACAATGAGCAGTTCTTC
CASSLAGTYYNEQFF
>TRBV29-1|TRBJ2-2|.|.
TGCAGCGTCACCTTAACCTCAGGGGATTTCGGAGACACCGGGGAGCTGTTTTTT
CSVTLTSGDFGDTGELFF
>TRBV5-4|TRBJ2-7|.|.
TGTGCCAGCAGCTTAACCACATCGGGAACCGAGCAGTACTTC
CASSLTTSGTEQYF
>TRBV6-4|TRBJ1-1|TRBD1|.
TGTGCCAGCAGTGAAGGGACAGAACGGGTACAAGCTGAAGCTTTCTTT
CASSEGTERVQAEAFF
>TRBV18|TRBJ2-7|TRBD1|.
TGTGCCAGCTCCCCAGGGGACAGCTCCTACGAGCAGTACTTC
CASSPGDSSYEQYF
>TRBV3-1/TRBV3-2|TRBJ1-4|TRBD1|.
TGTGCCAGCAGCCAGGACAGGGGGTATTCTAATGAAAAACTGTTTTTT
CASSQDRGYSNEKLFF
>TRBV27|TRBJ1-6|.|.
TGTGCCAGCAGTTGGGAACAGGGCAATAATTCACCCCTCCACTTT
CASSWEQGNNSPLHF
>TRBV25-1|TRBJ1-6|TRBD1|.
TGTGCCAGCAGTGACACCGGGACAGGGAGTTCACCCCTCCACTTT
CASSDTGTGSSPLHF